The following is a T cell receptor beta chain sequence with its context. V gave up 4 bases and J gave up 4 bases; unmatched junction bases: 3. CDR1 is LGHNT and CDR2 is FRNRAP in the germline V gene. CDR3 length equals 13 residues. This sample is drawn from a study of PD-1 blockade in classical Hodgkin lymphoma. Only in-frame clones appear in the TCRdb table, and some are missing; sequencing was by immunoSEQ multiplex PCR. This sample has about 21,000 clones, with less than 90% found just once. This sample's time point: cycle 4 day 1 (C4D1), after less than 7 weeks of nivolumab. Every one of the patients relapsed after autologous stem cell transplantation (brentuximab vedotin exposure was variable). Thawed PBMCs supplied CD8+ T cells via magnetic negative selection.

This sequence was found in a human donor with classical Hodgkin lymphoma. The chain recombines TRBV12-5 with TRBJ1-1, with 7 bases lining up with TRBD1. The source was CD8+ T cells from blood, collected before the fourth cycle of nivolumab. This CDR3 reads CASGYDRVTEAFF. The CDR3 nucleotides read TGTGCTAGTGGTTATGACAGGGTCACTGAAGCTTTCTTT.